This T cell receptor beta chain was observed in a study of shared clonotypes between healthy human individuals. Regarding the study as a whole: What limited the represented genetic and exposure-history diversity was the small number of donors.

With respect to this clone: Its antigen is undetermined.

V gave up 0 bases and J gave up 0 bases, with 6 bases separating them. The CDR3 loop spans 15 amino acids. Germline lookup yields CDR1 GTSNPN and CDR2 SVGIG (reference sequence). Generated by immunoSEQ multiplex PCR, the TCRdb table keeps only in-frame clones and is missing some. The data show around 100,000 clones, around 71% seen once. CD45RO+ cells plus CCR7-negative CD45RA+ TemRA cells formed CD8 memory. This clonotype was obtained from a woman in her twenties or thirties in good health. V usage is TRBV30 and J usage is TRBJ1-6; D not resolved. The sequenced material came from memory CD8+ T cells sorted from blood. This sample's subset: CD45RO+ cells pooled with CCR7-negative TemRA cells. This CDR3 reads CAWSVWSSYNSPLHF. The CDR3 DNA reads TGTGCCTGGAGTGTATGGAGCTCCTATAATTCACCCCTCCACTTT.